This TCR beta chain comes out of a study of T-cell memory formation after mild COVID-19. One entry per CDR3 protein, called by TCRdb with MiXCR from the 5' RACE reads. This repertoire shows roughly 86,000 distinct CDR3 sequences, around an eighth found once; its top ten account for about 27%. The CDR3 runs to 15 residues. Germline CDR1 and CDR2: SEHNR and FQNEAQ (reference sequence). Trimming pared 4 bases from V and 4 bases from J, leaving 15 bases between. The receptor comes from an adult woman who had mild COVID-19 (a few samples of this study predate the infection). Cell type and time point are not known. The sequenced material came from PBMCs or a T cell subset sorted from them (not recorded which). The rearrangement uses TRBV7-9 and TRBJ2-3; the D gene is possibly TRBD2 (5 bases). The CDR3 coding sequence is TGTGCCAGCAGCTCCCGGGATCTATATCCAGATACGCAGTATTTT. Protein sequence: CASSSRDLYPDTQYF.